This T cell receptor (beta chain) was profiled in a study of blood T cells in healthy people across ages. Study information: Per two T cells, about one barcoded beta molecule was captured through template switching.

Healthy Russian Caucasian donors spanned ages about 6 to 90 years. In this sample, this clonotype turned up a few times. Through a sample-barcoded 5' primer and a J-beta primer mix, a second PCR was run for roughly 6 to 12 cycles. A template-switch adaptor containing 12 random nucleotides labeled each cDNA molecule. Using its own MiXCR run on the 5' RACE reads, TCRdb lists one record per CDR3 protein. The sample has 1.5 million or so distinct CDR3 sequences, roughly 43% seen once. CDR3 size: 17 residues. The germline gives CDR1 SGHAT, CDR2 FQNNGV. Trimming took off 3 bases at V and 2 bases at J, with 18 bases between the two ends.

This sequence originates from a woman in her late teens or twenties in good health. Sequenced: blood. This chain uses TRBV11-2 with TRBJ2-3; D might be TRBD2 (6 bases). In DNA form, the CDR3 reads TGTGCCAGCAGCTTCCAGCCCGGGACTCAAGACACAGATACGCAGTATTTT. Translating gives CASSFQPGTQDTDTQYF.